The clone carrying this T cell receptor (beta chain) has only a few counts. Antigen unknown. This entry belongs to a study of identical twins. TCRdb re-analysed the 5' RACE reads in MiXCR, keeping a single row per CDR3 protein. This table has about 900,000 distinct CDR3 sequences, approximately 13% appearing once. Study outcomes and limitations: Fewer insertions were carried by abundant cord blood beta clonotypes, but none was seen in memory repertoires.

CDR3 length equals 16 residues. V lost 6 bases and J lost 4, with 19 bases in between. CDR1 is WSHSY and CDR2 is SAAADI in the germline V gene. The sample was also reused in another study, on yellow fever vaccine responses in identical twins. That report adds: Reportedly, the response of twins' T cells to the vaccine seemed partly convergent, partly personalized.

The receptor's source is a young woman in good health. Sequenced: PBMCs. V is TRBV10-2 and J is TRBJ2-1, with a tentative D call TRBD2 (6 bases). CDR3 sequence: CASSLTRPGRYNEQFF. CDR3 nucleotides: TGCGCCAGCAGCCTCACGAGACCCGGGAGATACAATGAGCAGTTCTTC.